This passage covers 27 T cell receptor beta chains from one sample sequenced in a study of cytomegalovirus exposure and HLA in healthy donors. Profiling relied on immunoSEQ multiplex PCR, and the TCRdb table lists in-frame clones only, not all of them. This sample has some 210,000 clones; roughly 80% occur once, and the top ten carry 5.5% to 6.5%. Sequencing was done on a sample of PBMCs. These receptors were collected from a woman aged 18-29 years in good health and CMV-seronegative.

This CDR3 reads CASRSEVRAGLGYTF. CDR3 nucleotide sequence: TGTGCCAGCAGAAGTGAGGTTCGGGCAGGGCTCGGCTACACCTTC. The rearrangement joins TRBV6-1 to TRBJ1-2, with D possibly being TRBD1 (5 bases). The CDR3 spans 15 residues. Germline-derived CDR1 and CDR2 are MNHNS and SASEGT. The V and J ends lost 6 bases and 8 bases respectively, with 22 bases between them.

The chain has TRBV4-1 and TRBJ2-5; D might be TRBD1 or TRBD2, each matching 6 bases. Trimming pared 0 bases from V and 4 bases from J, leaving 18 bases between. Germline assignment: CDR1 MGHRA and CDR2 YSYEKL. The CDR3 contains 17 residues. The CDR3 coding sequence is TGCGCCAGCAGCCAAGATAGGGATGGGGGGCTGTCAGAGACCCAGTACTTC. This translates into CASSQDRDGGLSETQYF.

The chain uses TRBV28 and TRBJ2-7, with 10 nucleotides matching TRBD2. The CDR3 runs to 16 residues. The V gene end was trimmed by 5 bases and the J gene end by 2 bases; junction bases not matched to a gene: 9. CDR1 is MDHEN and CDR2 is SYDVKM in the germline V gene. The CDR3 region is CASSPMQREGTYEQYF. Here the CDR3 DNA reads TGTGCCAGCAGTCCAATGCAGCGGGAGGGAACCTACGAGCAGTACTTC. Drawing the rest from reference TRBV28 and TRBJ2-7, the complete variable domain is DVKVTQSSRYLVKRTGEKVFLECVQDMDHENMFWYRQDPGLGLRLIYFSYDVKMKEKGDIPEGYSVSREKKERFSLILESASTNQTSMYLCASSPMQREGTYEQYFGPGTRLTVT.

The chain links TRBV5-1 to TRBJ1-5; D is unclear. Trimming shortened V by 0 bases and J by 0 bases, and 10 bases separated the two germline ends. The CDR3 extends over 16 amino acids. CDR1 SGHRS and CDR2 YFSETQ come from the germline V gene. CDR3 sequence reads: CASSLGTIDSNQPQHF. CDR3 in DNA: TGCGCCAGCAGCTTGGGGACCATCGATAGCAATCAGCCCCAGCATTTT.

In nucleotides, the CDR3 is TGTGCCAGCAGTGAATTAACGAACACTGAAGCTTTCTTT. Translating gives CASSELTNTEAFF. The chain uses TRBV2 and TRBJ1-1; D is unclear. Germline CDR1 SNHLY, CDR2 FYNNEI. The CDR3 is 13 residues long. V was cut by 2 bases and J by 1 base, with 5 bases left in between.

The chain carries TRBV2 and TRBJ2-7, with 7 bases fitting TRBD1. The CDR3 extends over 15 amino acids. J lost 5 bases, V lost 8 bases, and 15 bases had no gene match. Per the germline V gene, CDR1 is SNHLY and CDR2 is FYNNEI. CDR3 sequence (DNA): TGTGCCAGCCTGCCAATGACAGGGCTGGGCAACGAGCAGTACTTC. Translated: CASLPMTGLGNEQYF.

The V gene is TRBV28, the J gene TRBJ2-6, with D perhaps matching TRBD1 (6 bases). Trimming shortened V by 6 bases and J by 1 base, and 10 bases separated the two germline ends. There are 15 residues in the CDR3. The germline CDR1 and CDR2 sequences are MDHEN and SYDVKM. The CDR3 region has the DNA TGTGCCAGCAGCGTAACAGGGTCTGGGGCCAACGTCCTGACTTTC. Protein sequence: CASSVTGSGANVLTF.

The rearrangement joins TRBV5-1 to TRBJ2-2; 9 positions agree with TRBD1. The V segment lost 0 bases and the J segment 9 bases; nucleotides outside the gene matches: 9. This CDR3 has 16 residues. Germline CDR1 reads SGHRS; CDR2 reads YFSETQ. CDR3: CASSLGDRGIARELFF. DNA for the CDR3: TGCGCCAGCAGCTTGGGTGACAGGGGGATCGCGAGGGAGCTGTTTTTT. The full variable domain, its missing parts supplied by reference TRBV5-1 and TRBJ2-2, is KAGVTQTPRYLIKTRGQQVTLSCSPISGHRSVSWYQQTPGQGLQFLFEYFSETQRNKGNFPGRFSGRQFSNSRSEMNVSTLELGDSALYLCASSLGDRGIARELFFGEGSRLTVL.

The genes are TRBV4-1 and TRBJ2-7; 9 bases map to TRBD1. V lost 2 bases to trimming and J lost 5 bases; unmatched junction nucleotides: 16. The V gene's germline CDR1 is MGHRA and CDR2 YSYEKL. This CDR3 comprises 18 residues. This chain's CDR3 is CASSQWVAIGDRVHEQYF. In DNA, the CDR3 is TGCGCCAGCAGCCAATGGGTTGCCATTGGGGACAGGGTCCACGAGCAGTACTTC.

V gene TRBV5-4 combines with J gene TRBJ2-5, with 8 nucleotides matching TRBD2. The CDR3 sequence is 15 residues long. Trimming at V came to 4 bases and at J to 3 bases, leaving 8 bases not matched to a gene. In germline, CDR1 is SGHNT, CDR2 YYREEE (reference sequence). The CDR3 sequence is CASSRSGSREETQYF. The CDR3 nucleotides are TGTGCCAGCAGCCGAAGCGGGAGTAGGGAAGAGACCCAGTACTTC.

This rearrangement joins TRBV9 to TRBJ2-6; TRBD1 or TRBD2 may be the D gene (5 bases each). Germline lookup yields CDR1 SGDLS and CDR2 YYNGEE. The V end was cut by 4 bases, the J end by 0 bases, with 11 bases between. The CDR3 covers 16 residues. For the CDR3, the DNA is TGTGCCAGCAGCCCCCATGGGGGCTCTGGGGCCAACGTCCTGACTTTC. Translation gives CASSPHGGSGANVLTF. Full variable domain (remainder filled in from reference TRBV9 and TRBJ2-6): DSGVTQTPKHLITATGQRVTLRCSPRSGDLSVYWYQQSLDQGLQFLIQYYNGEERAKGNILERFSAQQFPDLHSELNLSSLELGDSALYFCASSPHGGSGANVLTFGAGSRLTVL.

The chain uses TRBV18 and TRBJ2-5; D ambiguous. Deletions cut 5 bases from V and 5 bases from J, with 12 bases between. The CDR3 runs to 13 residues. CDR1 KGHSH and CDR2 LQKENI come from the germline V gene. In DNA, the CDR3 is TGTGCCAGCTCAACTTCGCCCTCGGAGACCCAGTACTTC. Translated, it gives CASSTSPSETQYF.

The chain carries TRBV18 and TRBJ2-7; 8 positions agree with TRBD1. Germline values: CDR1 KGHSH, CDR2 LQKENI. Unmatched junction bases numbered 6, after V lost 1 base and J lost 4 bases. The CDR3 sequence is 15 residues long. The DNA of the CDR3 is TGTGCCAGCTCACCACTGGGACAGGCCTCTTACGAGCAGTACTTC. Amino acids: CASSPLGQASYEQYF.

The gene calls are TRBV2 and TRBJ2-5; 7 bases agree with TRBD1. J gave up 5 bases and V 3 bases, and 6 bases lay outside the gene matches. CDR1 SNHLY and CDR2 FYNNEI come from the germline V gene. The CDR3 loop spans 14 amino acids. The CDR3 region is CASSDEGAWETQYF. CDR3 nucleotide sequence: TGTGCCAGCAGTGACGAGGGGGCCTGGGAGACCCAGTACTTC.

The V gene is TRBV25-1, the J gene TRBJ2-3, with 11 positions matching TRBD2. The CDR3 loop spans 16 amino acids. CDR1 is MGHDK and CDR2 is SYGVNS in the germline V gene. Unmatched junction bases numbered 13, after V lost 3 bases and J lost 11 bases. In DNA, the CDR3 is TGTGCCAGCAGTGACGGGTACCGGACAGGGACTAGCGGGCAGTATTTT. Translating it yields CASSDGYRTGTSGQYF.

The CDR3 DNA sequence: TGTGCCAGCAGTTCCAGGGGGTTCGGGACTAATGAAAAACTGTTTTTT. Its translation is CASSSRGFGTNEKLFF. The chain is built from TRBV27 and TRBJ1-4, with 7 bases identical to TRBD1. This CDR3 has 16 amino acids. V shed 4 bases, J shed 2 bases, and the junction held 7 bases outside the gene matches. Germline CDR1 reads MNHEY; CDR2 reads SMNVEV (reference sequence).

J is TRBJ2-7 and V is TRBV2, with a possible D match to TRBD2 (6 bases). Trimming shortened V by 7 bases and J by 5 bases, and 15 bases separated the two germline ends. Germline lookup yields CDR1 SNHLY and CDR2 FYNNEI. This CDR3 contains 13 residues. CDR3 sequence (DNA): TGTGCCAGCAATGGCGGGATGGGTCACGAGCAGTACTTC. This translates into CASNGGMGHEQYF.

The chain recombines TRBV5-1 with TRBJ2-1; D is unresolved. The ends were cut back, 0 bases at V and 0 bases at J, with 7 bases in the middle. Germline V gene sequence: CDR1 SGHRS, CDR2 YFSETQ. The CDR3 extends over 15 amino acids. CDR3 sequence (DNA): TGCGCCAGCAGCTTGGCCGACTCCTCCTACAATGAGCAGTTCTTC. Translated, it gives CASSLADSSYNEQFF.

The rearrangement links TRBV19 to TRBJ2-1, with 10 bases identical to TRBD2. J gave up 7 bases and V 7 bases, and 10 bases lay outside the gene matches. The V gene's germline CDR1 is LNHDA and CDR2 SQIVND (reference sequence). The CDR3 totals 15 residues. CDR3 sequence: CASTPLAGVANEQFF. CDR3 DNA: TGTGCCAGTACTCCGCTAGCGGGGGTTGCGAATGAGCAGTTCTTC.

The chain combines TRBV18 with TRBJ1-3, with 10 bases that match TRBD1. Germline-derived CDR1 and CDR2 are KGHSH and LQKENI. V lost 3 bases to trimming and J lost 7 bases; unmatched junction nucleotides: 9. The CDR3 consists of 16 residues. As DNA, the CDR3 is TGTGCCAGCTCACCGGGGCGGGACAGGGGACGGAACACCATATATTTT. This sequence encodes CASSPGRDRGRNTIYF. Supplemented by reference TRBV18 and TRBJ1-3, the full variable domain reads NAGVMQNPRHLVRRRGQEARLRCSPMKGHSHVYWYRQLPEEGLKFMVYLQKENIIDESGMPKERFSAEFPKEGPSILRIQQVVRGDSAAYFCASSPGRDRGRNTIYFGEGSWLTVV.

The chain combines TRBV7-2 with TRBJ2-2, with D tentatively TRBD1 (6 bases). The germline V gene encodes CDR1 SGHTA and CDR2 FQGNSA. V gave up 4 bases and J gave up 7 bases, with 16 bases separating them. The CDR3 runs to 15 residues. CDR3 nucleotide sequence: TGTGCCAGCAGCTATCTCCTGGGGGCGCACGGGGAGCTGTTTTTT. Translated: CASSYLLGAHGELFF.

The CDR3 reads CASSLSSGGPSSYNEQFF. As DNA, the CDR3 is TGCGCCAGCAGCTTGTCTAGCGGGGGACCGAGCTCCTACAATGAGCAGTTCTTC. The J gene is TRBJ2-1, the V gene TRBV5-1; 10 bases match TRBD2. The CDR3 runs to 18 residues. The trim removed 1 base at V and 0 bases at J, leaving 7 bases unmatched. Germline loops: CDR1 SGHRS, CDR2 YFSETQ.

CDR3 in DNA: TGTGCCACGGACAGGGGGCCCTCTTCTAGCACAGATACGCAGTATTTT. This encodes CATDRGPSSSTDTQYF. The V and J genes are TRBV7-9 and TRBJ2-3, with 11 nucleotides matching TRBD1. Germline CDR1 and CDR2: SEHNR and FQNEAQ (reference sequence). CDR3 length equals 16 residues. V dropped 10 bases and J dropped 0; count of bases not matched to a gene: 9.

In DNA, the CDR3 is TGCGCCAGCAGCCCTGTTCAAAGAGACACTGAAGCTTTCTTT. Translation: CASSPVQRDTEAFF. The chain carries TRBV4-1 and TRBJ1-1; D is ambiguous. This CDR3 has 14 amino acids. Per germline, CDR1 MGHRA and CDR2 YSYEKL. Trimming took off 4 bases at V and 3 bases at J, with 12 bases between the two ends.

J is TRBJ2-2 and V is TRBV5-1, with D tentatively TRBD2 (5 bases). The germline V and J ends were trimmed by 0 bases and 2 bases, with 8 bases remaining between them. CDR1 is SGHRS and CDR2 is YFSETQ in the germline V gene. This CDR3 contains 15 residues. CDR3 sequence: CASSLASSNTGELFF. As DNA, the CDR3 is TGCGCCAGCAGCTTGGCTAGCTCAAACACCGGGGAGCTGTTTTTT.

This chain joins TRBV18 and TRBJ2-1; D unclear. The CDR3 extends over 15 amino acids. Germline V gene lookup returns CDR1 KGHSH and CDR2 LQKENI. Trimming pared 2 bases from V and 8 bases from J, leaving 16 bases between. CDR3 sequence: CASSPGLPPGDEQFF. Written as DNA, the CDR3 is TGTGCCAGCTCACCAGGGCTCCCTCCTGGCGATGAGCAGTTCTTC. The whole variable domain, filled in from reference TRBV18 and TRBJ2-1, reads NAGVMQNPRHLVRRRGQEARLRCSPMKGHSHVYWYRQLPEEGLKFMVYLQKENIIDESGMPKERFSAEFPKEGPSILRIQQVVRGDSAAYFCASSPGLPPGDEQFFGPGTRLTVL.

The rearrangement links TRBV2 to TRBJ1-2, with TRBD1 as a possible D gene (5 bases). This CDR3 comprises 15 residues. Germline assignment: CDR1 SNHLY and CDR2 FYNNEI. The V and J ends lost 0 bases and 0 bases respectively, with 8 bases between them. CDR3 nucleotide sequence: TGTGCCAGCAGTGAAGCCCCGACAGCTAACTATGGCTACACCTTC. Amino acid sequence: CASSEAPTANYGYTF.